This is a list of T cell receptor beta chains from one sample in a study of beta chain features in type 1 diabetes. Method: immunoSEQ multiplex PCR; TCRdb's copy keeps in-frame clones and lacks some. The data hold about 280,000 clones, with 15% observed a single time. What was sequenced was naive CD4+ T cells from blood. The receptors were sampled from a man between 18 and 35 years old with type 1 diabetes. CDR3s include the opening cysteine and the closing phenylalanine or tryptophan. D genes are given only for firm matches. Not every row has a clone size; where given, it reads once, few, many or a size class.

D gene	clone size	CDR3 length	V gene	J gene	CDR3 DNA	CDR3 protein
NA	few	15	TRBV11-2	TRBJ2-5	TGTGCCAGCAGCTTAGAGGGGGCTGGGGGAGAGACCCAGTACTTC	CASSLEGAGGETQYF
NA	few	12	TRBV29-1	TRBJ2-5	TGCAGCGCCAGGGTAGGTCAAGAGACCCAGTACTTC	CSARVGQETQYF
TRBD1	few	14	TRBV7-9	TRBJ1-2	TGTGCCAGCAGCTCCACGACAGGGAGTAGAGGCTACACCTTC	CASSSTTGSRGYTF
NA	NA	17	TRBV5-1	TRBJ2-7	TGCGCCAGCAGGGCTCGAGCCGGCGGACACGGCTCCTACGAGCAGTACTTC	CASRARAGGHGSYEQYF
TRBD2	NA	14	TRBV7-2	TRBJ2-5	TGTGCCAGCAGGCTTGGGGGGGTCAGCGGGACCCAGTACTTC	CASRLGGVSGTQYF
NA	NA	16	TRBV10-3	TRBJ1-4	TGTGCCATCAGTGAGAACAGGGTTGCAACTAATGAAAAACTGTTTTTT	CAISENRVATNEKLFF
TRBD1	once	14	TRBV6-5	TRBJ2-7	TGTGCCAGCAGTCGGGACAGGGGTATCCACGAGCAGTACTTC	CASSRDRGIHEQYF
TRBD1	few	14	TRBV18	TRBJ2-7	TGTGCCAGCTCACCAACGACAGGGGAGTACGAGCAGTACTTC	CASSPTTGEYEQYF
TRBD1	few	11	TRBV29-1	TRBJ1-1	TGCAGCGCGGGACAGGGGCCATGGGCTTTCTTT	CSAGQGPWAFF
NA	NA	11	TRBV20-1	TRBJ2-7	TGCAGTGCTAACAGGGCTGGGGAGCAGTACTTC	CSANRAGEQYF
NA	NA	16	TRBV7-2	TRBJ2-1	TGTGCCAGCAGCTTAGCCCTCCGGTCCACCTACAATGAGCAGTTCTTC	CASSLALRSTYNEQFF
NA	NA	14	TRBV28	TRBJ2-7	TGTGCCAGCAGTTTAAGTGTGGGGGCCAACGAGCAGTACTTC	CASSLSVGANEQYF
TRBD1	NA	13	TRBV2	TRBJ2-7	TGTGCCAGCAATGGACAGGGACGGCACGAGCAGTACTTC	CASNGQGRHEQYF
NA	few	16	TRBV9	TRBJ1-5	TGTGCCAGCAGCGTAGGACCACACTATAGCAATCAGCCCCAGCATTTT	CASSVGPHYSNQPQHF
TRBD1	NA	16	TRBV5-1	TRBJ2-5	TGCGCCAGCACCCGATCCGGGACAGGGGGAGAGGAGACCCAGTACTTC	CASTRSGTGGEETQYF
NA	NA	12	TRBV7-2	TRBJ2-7	TGTGCCAGCAGCATGGGGCCCTACGAGCAGTACTTC	CASSMGPYEQYF
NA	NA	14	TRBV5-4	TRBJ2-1	TGTGCCAGCAGCTTGATAACGGGAGCGAATGAGCAGTTCTTC	CASSLITGANEQFF
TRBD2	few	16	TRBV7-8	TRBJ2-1	TGTGCCAGCAGCCTCCCGGGACTAGCGTCCGTCAATGAGCAGTTCTTC	CASSLPGLASVNEQFF
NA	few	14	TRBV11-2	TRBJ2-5	TGTGCCAGCAGCTTAGGTTCTAGCCTGGAGACCCAGTACTTC	CASSLGSSLETQYF
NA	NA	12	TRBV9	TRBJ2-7	TGTGCCAGCACTAACGGGGATGGCGAGCAGTACTTC	CASTNGDGEQYF
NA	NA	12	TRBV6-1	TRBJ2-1	TGTGCCAGCAACCCTCCAGCGGCTGAGCAGTTCTTC	CASNPPAAEQFF
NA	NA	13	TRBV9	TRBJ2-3	TGTGCCAGCAGCGGGGATCGGGGGGATACGCAGTATTTT	CASSGDRGDTQYF
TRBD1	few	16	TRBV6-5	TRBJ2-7	TGTGCCAGCAGTTACTCTAGGGGGCGGTTAAACTACGAGCAGTACTTC	CASSYSRGRLNYEQYF